This T cell receptor beta chain was identified during a study of blood T cell repertoires in COVID-19. Overall study context: The study drew acute and convalescent COVID-19 samples from the United States, Italy and Spain. PBMCs, B-cell-depleted T cells, or T cells provided the cDNA or gDNA that made up the material.

In the source study's methods: Researchers report that nucleated cell counts were estimated from reference gene primer amplification. Measured with immunoSEQ multiplex PCR; TCRdb has only the in-frame clones, and not every one. From that table come the V and J calls and clone size; the DNA was used to work out D and trimming. The sample carries a few hundred thousand clones, 70% to 90% recorded once. CDR3 length equals 14 residues. Germline-derived CDR1 and CDR2 are SGHAT and FQNNGV. V lost 7 bases and J 0 bases, leaving 12 bases between the germline ends. The rearrangement uses TRBV11-2 and TRBJ1-2; D possibly corresponds to TRBD1 (5 bases). This sequence originates from a man between 18 and 29 years old with active or convalescent COVID-19. The specimen was peripheral blood. CDR3 sequence: CASTREITNYGYTF. The CDR3 DNA reads as TGTGCCAGCACCAGGGAAATCACTAACTATGGCTACACCTTC.